This T cell receptor (beta chain) came from a study of shared clonotypes between healthy human individuals. The V and J ends lost 6 bases and 7 bases, in that order; junction bases with no gene match: 8. Germline CDR1 is MNHNY and CDR2 is SVGAGI (reference sequence). CDR3 length: 14 amino acids. The sorted-subset replicate PCRs were given 150 to 200 ng DNA, which is 31,000 or so T cell genomes. Profiled with immunoSEQ multiplex PCR; TCRdb holds only in-frame clones, not every one. The sample consists of millions of clones, roughly 95% of them appearing once. This chain joins TRBV6-6 and TRBJ1-5; 8 nucleotides line up with TRBD1. The clonotype comes from a man between 18 and 29 years old in good health. Sequenced sample: naive CD4+ T cells sorted from blood. Subset noted: CD45RA+ positively selected. CDR3 in amino acids: CASSQGAGWQPQHF. CDR3 nucleotides: TGTGCCAGCAGCCAGGGGGCTGGTTGGCAGCCCCAGCATTTT.